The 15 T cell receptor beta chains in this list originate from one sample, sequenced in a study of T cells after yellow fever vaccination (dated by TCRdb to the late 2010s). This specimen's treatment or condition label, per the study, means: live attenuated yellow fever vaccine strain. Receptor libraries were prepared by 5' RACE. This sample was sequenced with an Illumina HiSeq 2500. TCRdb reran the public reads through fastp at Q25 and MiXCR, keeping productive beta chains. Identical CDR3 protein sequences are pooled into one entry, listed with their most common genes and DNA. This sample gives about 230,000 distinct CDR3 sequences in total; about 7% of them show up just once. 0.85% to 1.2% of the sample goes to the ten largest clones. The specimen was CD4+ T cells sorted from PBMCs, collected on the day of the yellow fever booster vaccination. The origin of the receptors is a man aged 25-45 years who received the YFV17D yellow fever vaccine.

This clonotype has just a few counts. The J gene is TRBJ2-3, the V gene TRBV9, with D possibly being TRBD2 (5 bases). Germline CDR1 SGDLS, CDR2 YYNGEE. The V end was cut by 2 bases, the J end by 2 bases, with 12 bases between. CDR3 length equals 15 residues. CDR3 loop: CASSVSSQLTDTQYF. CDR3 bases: TGTGCCAGCAGCGTCTCTAGCCAGCTCACAGATACGCAGTATTTT. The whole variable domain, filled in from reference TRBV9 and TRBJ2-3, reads DSGVTQTPKHLITATGQRVTLRCSPRSGDLSVYWYQQSLDQGLQFLIQYYNGEERAKGNILERFSAQQFPDLHSELNLSSLELGDSALYFCASSVSSQLTDTQYFGPGTRLTVL.

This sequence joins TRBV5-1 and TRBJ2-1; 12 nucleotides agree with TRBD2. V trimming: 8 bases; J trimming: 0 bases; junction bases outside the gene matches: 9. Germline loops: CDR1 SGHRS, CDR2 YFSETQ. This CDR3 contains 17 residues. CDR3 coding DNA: TGCGCCAGTTCCGGGACTAGCGGGCCGTCCTCCTACAATGAGCAGTTCTTC. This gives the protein CASSGTSGPSSYNEQFF.

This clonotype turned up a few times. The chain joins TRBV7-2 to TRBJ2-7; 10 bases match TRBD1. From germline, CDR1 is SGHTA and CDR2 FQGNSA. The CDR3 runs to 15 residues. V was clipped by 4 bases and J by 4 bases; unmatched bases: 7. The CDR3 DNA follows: TGTGCCAGCAGCTCAGACAGGGGGCGGGAATACGAGCAGTACTTC. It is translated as CASSSDRGREYEQYF.

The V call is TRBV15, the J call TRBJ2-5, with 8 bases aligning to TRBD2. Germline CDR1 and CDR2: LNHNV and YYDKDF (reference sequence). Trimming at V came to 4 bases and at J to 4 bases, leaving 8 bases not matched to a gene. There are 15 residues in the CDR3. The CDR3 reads CATSKDRLATETQYF. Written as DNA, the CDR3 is TGTGCCACCAGCAAAGATCGACTAGCGACAGAGACCCAGTACTTC.

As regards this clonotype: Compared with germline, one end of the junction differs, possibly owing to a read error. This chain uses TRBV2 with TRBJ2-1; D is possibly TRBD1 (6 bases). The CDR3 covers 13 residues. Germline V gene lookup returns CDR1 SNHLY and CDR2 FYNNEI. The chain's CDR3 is CGSSGTPYNEQFF. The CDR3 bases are TGTGGCAGCAGTGGGACACCGTACAATGAGCAGTTCTTC.

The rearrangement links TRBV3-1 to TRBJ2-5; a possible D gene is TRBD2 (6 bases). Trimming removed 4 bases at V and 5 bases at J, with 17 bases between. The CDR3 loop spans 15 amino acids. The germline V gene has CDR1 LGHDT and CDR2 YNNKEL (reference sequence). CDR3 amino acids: CASSPAGGMAETQYF. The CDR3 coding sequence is TGTGCCAGCAGCCCCGCCGGCGGGATGGCGGAGACCCAGTACTTC.

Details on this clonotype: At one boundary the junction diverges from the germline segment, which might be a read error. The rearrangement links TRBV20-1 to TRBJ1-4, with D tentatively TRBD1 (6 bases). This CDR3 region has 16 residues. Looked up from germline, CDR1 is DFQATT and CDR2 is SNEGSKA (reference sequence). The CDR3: CCARDTGTPTNEKLFF. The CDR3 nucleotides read TGCTGTGCTAGAGATACCGGGACACCAACTAATGAAAAACTGTTTTTT.

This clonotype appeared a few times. The CDR3 is CASSGIGETQYF. The CDR3 region has the DNA TGTGCCAGCAGCGGGATAGGGGAGACCCAGTACTTC. The chain is built from TRBV5-6 and TRBJ2-5; D is uncertain. V was clipped by 4 bases and J by 5 bases, with 9 bases between them. Germline CDR1 is SGHDT and CDR2 is YYEEEE. The CDR3 loop spans 12 amino acids.

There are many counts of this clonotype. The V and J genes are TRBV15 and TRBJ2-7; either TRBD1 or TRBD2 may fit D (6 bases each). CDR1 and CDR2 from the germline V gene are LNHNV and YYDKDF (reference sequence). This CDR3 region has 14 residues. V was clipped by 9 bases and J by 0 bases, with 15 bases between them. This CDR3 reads CATGPGASSYEQYF. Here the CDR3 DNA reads TGTGCCACTGGGCCGGGGGCCTCCTCCTACGAGCAGTACTTC. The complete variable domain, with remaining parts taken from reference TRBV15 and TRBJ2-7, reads DAMVIQNPRYQVTQFGKPVTLSCSQTLNHNVMYWYQQKSSQAPKLLFHYYDKDFNNEADTPDNFQSRRPNTSFCFLDIRSPGLGDTAMYLCATGPGASSYEQYFGPGTRLTVT.

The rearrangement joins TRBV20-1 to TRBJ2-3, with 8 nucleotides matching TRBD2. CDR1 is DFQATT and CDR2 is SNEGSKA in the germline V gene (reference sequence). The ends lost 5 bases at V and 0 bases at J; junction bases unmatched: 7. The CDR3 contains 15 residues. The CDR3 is CSAYLAGTSTDTQYF. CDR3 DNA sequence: TGCAGTGCTTACCTAGCGGGTACTAGCACAGATACGCAGTATTTT.

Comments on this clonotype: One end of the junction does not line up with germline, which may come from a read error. The CDR3 loop is CDTSDSGLAGGNEQFF. CDR3 coding DNA: TGTGACACCAGTGATTCAGGACTAGCGGGGGGGAATGAGCAGTTCTTC. The genes are TRBV24-1 and TRBJ2-1; 15 bases are a match to TRBD2. The germline gives CDR1 KGHDR, CDR2 SFDVKD. The CDR3 contains 16 residues.

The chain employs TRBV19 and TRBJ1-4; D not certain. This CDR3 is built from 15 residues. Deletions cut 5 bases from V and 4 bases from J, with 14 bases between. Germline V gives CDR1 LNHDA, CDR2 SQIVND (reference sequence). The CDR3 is CASSQLSSNNEKLFF. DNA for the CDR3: TGTGCCAGTAGTCAGCTCTCCTCGAATAATGAAAAACTGTTTTTT.

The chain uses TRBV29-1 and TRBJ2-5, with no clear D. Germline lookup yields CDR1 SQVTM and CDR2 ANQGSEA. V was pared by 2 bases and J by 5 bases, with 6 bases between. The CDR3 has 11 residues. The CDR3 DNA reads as TGCAGCGTTGAACTGGGGGAGACCCAGTACTTC. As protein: CSVELGETQYF.

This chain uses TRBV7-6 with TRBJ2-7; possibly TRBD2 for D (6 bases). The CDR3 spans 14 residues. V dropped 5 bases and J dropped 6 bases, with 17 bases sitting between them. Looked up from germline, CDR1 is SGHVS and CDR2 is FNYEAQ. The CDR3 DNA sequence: TGTGCCAGCAGCCAAACCCGGGGGACCCCCGAGCAGTACTTC. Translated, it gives CASSQTRGTPEQYF. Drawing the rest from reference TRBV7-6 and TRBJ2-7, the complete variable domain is GAGVSQSPRYKVTKRGQDVALRCDPISGHVSLYWYRQALGQGPEFLTYFNYEAQQDKSGLPNDRFSAERPEGSISTLTIQRTEQRDSAMYRCASSQTRGTPEQYFGPGTRLTVT.

This chain's CDR3 is CSARGGQAANTGELFF. CDR3 nucleotide sequence: TGCAGTGCTAGGGGGGGCCAGGCGGCAAACACCGGGGAGCTGTTTTTT. The V and J genes are TRBV20-1 and TRBJ2-2, with D perhaps assigned TRBD1 or TRBD2 (6 bases each). The CDR3 totals 16 residues. V lost 3 bases to trimming and J lost 2 bases, with 16 bases between them. Germline CDR1 and CDR2: DFQATT and SNEGSKA (reference sequence).